This T cell receptor (beta chain) was identified during a study of cytomegalovirus exposure and HLA in healthy donors. The PCR contained 60 Vbeta and 13 Jbeta primers. Some clones are missing from TCRdb's copy, which holds only in-frame ones; the method was immunoSEQ multiplex PCR. The data contain 160,000 or so clones, 80% to 90% of them singletons. Germline-derived CDR1 and CDR2 are LGHNA and YNFKEQ. V lost 3 bases, J lost 0 bases, and 15 bases lay in between. The CDR3 loop spans 17 amino acids. The rearrangement uses TRBV4-2 and TRBJ2-1; D perhaps matches TRBD1 (5 bases). The source of this sequence is a man aged 50-59 years in good health and CMV-seropositive. The source material was PBMCs. The CDR3 loop reads CASSQGRGGSSYNEQFF. As DNA, the CDR3 is TGTGCCAGCAGCCAGGGAAGGGGCGGCAGCTCCTACAATGAGCAGTTCTTC.